What follows are 3 T cell receptor beta chains derived from one specimen sequenced in a study of CD8 T cells in ankylosing spondylitis. General study results and limits: What appeared characteristic of ankylosing spondylitis blood was a TCR beta motif of under 10 highly homologous variants.

TCRdb passed the 5' RACE reads through MiXCR, listing each CDR3 protein once. The sample records around 490,000 distinct CDR3 sequences, over 4% being singletons. No antigen has been identified for these receptors. Source material: blood, either unsorted or a sorted T cell fraction (not recorded which). These receptors all stem from a male donor with ankylosing spondylitis.

This clonotype was seen repeatedly, ten times or more. This sequence joins TRBV7-9 and TRBJ2-1; 7 bases agree with TRBD2. This CDR3 region has 17 residues. With V trimmed by 1 base and J by 0 bases, 6 bases remained unmatched. Germline V gene lookup returns CDR1 SEHNR and CDR2 FQNEAQ (reference sequence). This CDR3 reads CASSLGSGPFSYNEQFF. In DNA form, the CDR3 reads TGTGCCAGCAGCTTAGGTAGCGGGCCGTTCTCCTACAATGAGCAGTTCTTC. The variable domain in full, completed from reference TRBV7-9 and TRBJ2-1, reads DTGVSQNPRHKITKRGQNVTFRCDPISEHNRLYWYRQTLGQGPEFLTYFQNEAQLEKSRLLSDRFSAERPKGSFSTLEIQRTEQGDSAMYLCASSLGSGPFSYNEQFFGPGTRLTVL.

This clonotype came up many times. V and J are TRBV6-1 and TRBJ2-1; 7 bases line up with TRBD1. The CDR3 is 14 amino acids. J gave up 10 bases and V 5 bases, and 11 bases lay outside the gene matches. Germline CDR1 is MNHNS and CDR2 is SASEGT. CDR3 protein: CASSPRRTGLEQFF. The CDR3 DNA is TGTGCCAGCAGTCCCAGGCGGACAGGCCTAGAGCAGTTCTTC.

This clonotype was counted once. This chain connects TRBV3-1 to TRBJ2-3, with TRBD1 as a possible D gene (5 bases). The length of the CDR3 is 13 residues. The ends were cut back, 2 bases at V and 4 bases at J, with 7 bases in the middle. The germline V gene has CDR1 LGHDT and CDR2 YNNKEL (reference sequence). The CDR3 here is CASSQQGPDTQYF. The CDR3 DNA reads as TGTGCCAGCAGCCAACAGGGTCCAGATACGCAGTATTTT.